Shown below are 12 T cell receptor beta chains from a single sample sequenced in a study of cytomegalovirus exposure and HLA in healthy donors. PCR used 60 Vbeta primers and 13 Jbeta primers. Repertoires were generated with immunoSEQ multiplex PCR, while TCRdb's copy carries only in-frame clones and drops some. The data contain around 120,000 clones, roughly 70% of them singletons. Sequenced: PBMCs. These receptors came from a man in his forties or fifties in good health and CMV-seropositive.

A few counts support this clone. J is TRBJ1-2 and V is TRBV30; D ambiguous. Germline V lookup: CDR1 GTSNPN, CDR2 SVGIG (reference sequence). V was trimmed by 0 bases and J by 8 bases, leaving 13 bases between them. The CDR3 totals 13 residues. The CDR3 DNA reads TGTGCCTGGAGTGTACGAGCGACCCTAGGCTACACCTTC. It codes for CAWSVRATLGYTF.

There are a few counts of this clone. This chain uses TRBV2 with TRBJ2-2; D is possibly TRBD2 (5 bases). The ends were cut back, 7 bases at V and 3 bases at J, with 21 bases in the middle. Germline assignment: CDR1 SNHLY and CDR2 FYNNEI. This CDR3 comprises 17 residues. Here the CDR3 reads CASNLGVGMGDTGELFF. CDR3 DNA: TGTGCCAGCAACTTGGGAGTAGGCATGGGTGACACCGGGGAGCTGTTTTTT.

The chain joins TRBV2 to TRBJ2-7; 8 bases map to TRBD2. The CDR3 extends over 14 amino acids. Germline-derived CDR1 and CDR2 are SNHLY and FYNNEI. V lost 6 bases and J lost 7; bases outside the gene matches: 11. CDR3 sequence: CASRLGTSKLEQYF. In nucleotides, the CDR3 is TGTGCCAGCAGACTCGGGACTAGTAAGTTAGAGCAGTACTTC.

The chain links TRBV4-1 to TRBJ1-5; 8 bases are shared with TRBD1. Germline V gives CDR1 MGHRA, CDR2 YSYEKL. Trimming at V came to 0 bases and at J to 0 bases, leaving 16 bases not matched to a gene. The CDR3 is 21 amino acids. CDR3 coding DNA: TGCGCCAGCAGCCAAGATATCGCAGGGGGCGCGGAATTATATAGCAATCAGCCCCAGCATTTT. It translates to CASSQDIAGGAELYSNQPQHF.

This clone appeared a few times. This chain connects TRBV6-5 to TRBJ1-1; 7 positions match TRBD1. V gave up 3 bases and J gave up 11 bases; unmatched junction bases: 6. CDR3 length: 12 amino acids. The germline V gene encodes CDR1 MNHEY and CDR2 SVGAGI. The CDR3 sequence is CASSYGGGRAFF. The DNA of the CDR3 is TGTGCCAGCAGTTATGGAGGGGGCAGGGCTTTCTTT.

The rearrangement uses TRBV10-2 and TRBJ2-3; D unclear. The CDR3 covers 10 residues. V was trimmed by 8 bases and J by 4 bases, leaving 4 bases between them. The germline gives CDR1 WSHSY, CDR2 SAAADI. The CDR3 nucleotides read TGCGCCAGCTCTGCAGATACGCAGTATTTT. Translated: CASSADTQYF.

The chain combines TRBV27 with TRBJ2-2; tentative D call: TRBD1 (5 bases). There are 14 residues in the CDR3. Trimming took 6 bases from V and 1 from J, leaving 9 bases between them. The germline V gene has CDR1 MNHEY and CDR2 SMNVEV (reference sequence). The CDR3 region has the DNA TGTGCCAGCAGCACTACAGGGAACACCGGGGAGCTGTTTTTT. Protein product: CASSTTGNTGELFF.

The chain couples TRBV2 to TRBJ1-2, with TRBD1 matching over 7 bases. The germline CDR1 and CDR2 sequences are SNHLY and FYNNEI. The trim removed 5 bases at V and 8 bases at J, leaving 8 bases unmatched. The CDR3 is made up of 13 amino acids. The chain's CDR3 is CASSRDSDWGYTF. DNA of the CDR3: TGTGCCAGCAGTCGGGACAGCGATTGGGGCTACACCTTC. Drawing the rest from reference TRBV2 and TRBJ1-2, the complete variable domain is EPEVTQTPSHQVTQMGQEVILRCVPISNHLYFYWYRQILGQKVEFLVSFYNNEISEKSEIFDDQFSVERPDGSNFTLKIRSTKLEDSAMYFCASSRDSDWGYTFGSGTRLTVV.

The chain uses TRBV27 and TRBJ1-5, with no clear D. From germline, CDR1 is MNHEY and CDR2 SMNVEV (reference sequence). Deletions cut 2 bases from V and 7 bases from J, with 6 bases between. The CDR3 length is 12 residues. This CDR3 reads CASSLEGQPQHF. For the CDR3, the DNA is TGTGCCAGCAGTTTAGAGGGACAGCCCCAGCATTTT.

V gene TRBV13 combines with J gene TRBJ1-1; 7 bases map to TRBD1. Per germline, CDR1 PRHDT and CDR2 FYEKMQ (reference sequence). Trimming took 7 bases from V and 1 from J; bases not matched to a gene: 21. The CDR3 covers 19 residues. CDR3 protein: CASTPPGPLDRVWNTEAFF. The DNA of the CDR3 is TGTGCCAGCACCCCCCCCGGCCCCCTCGACAGGGTTTGGAACACTGAAGCTTTCTTT. Based on the CDR3 plus reference TRBV13 and TRBJ1-1, the full variable domain is AAGVIQSPRHLIKEKRETATLKCYPIPRHDTVYWYQQGPGQDPQFLISFYEKMQSDKGSIPDRFSAQQFSDYHSELNMSSLELGDSALYFCASTPPGPLDRVWNTEAFFGQGTRLTVV.

CDR3 coding DNA: TGCAGCGTTGAAGGGGACAGGGAAGCTTTCTTT. Protein product: CSVEGDREAFF. The J gene is TRBJ1-1, the V gene TRBV29-1; 8 bases are shared with TRBD1. From germline, CDR1 is SQVTM and CDR2 ANQGSEA. There are 11 residues in the CDR3. V lost 1 base, J lost 8 bases, and 0 bases stayed unmatched.

This clone occurred a few times. This sequence joins TRBV29-1 and TRBJ2-2; 7 bases align to TRBD2. With 7 bases clipped from V and 6 bases from J, the junction kept 8 bases outside the gene matches. This CDR3 region has 13 residues. Germline CDR1 is SQVTM and CDR2 is ANQGSEA. CDR3 bases: TGCAGCGCCGTGCATGCGGGGGCCGGGGAGCTGTTTTTT. Translated: CSAVHAGAGELFF.